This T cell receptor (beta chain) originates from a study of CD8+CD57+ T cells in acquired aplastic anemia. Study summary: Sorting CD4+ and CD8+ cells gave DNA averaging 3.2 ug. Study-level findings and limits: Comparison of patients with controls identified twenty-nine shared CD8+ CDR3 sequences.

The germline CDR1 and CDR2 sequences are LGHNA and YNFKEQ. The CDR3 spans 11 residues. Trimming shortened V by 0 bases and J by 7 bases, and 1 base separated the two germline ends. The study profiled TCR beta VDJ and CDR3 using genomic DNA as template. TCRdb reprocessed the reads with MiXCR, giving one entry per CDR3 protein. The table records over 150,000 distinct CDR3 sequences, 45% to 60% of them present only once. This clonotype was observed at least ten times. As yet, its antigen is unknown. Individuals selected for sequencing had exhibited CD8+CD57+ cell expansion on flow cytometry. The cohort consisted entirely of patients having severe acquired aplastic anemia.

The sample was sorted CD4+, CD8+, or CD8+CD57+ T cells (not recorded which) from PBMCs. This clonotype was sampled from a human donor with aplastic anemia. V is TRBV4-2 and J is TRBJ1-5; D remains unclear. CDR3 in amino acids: CASSQEQPQHF. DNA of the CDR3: TGTGCCAGCAGCCAAGAACAGCCCCAGCATTTT.